Described below is a single T cell receptor beta chain sequence and its context. Its antigen is unknown. To make TCR beta libraries, researchers used iRepertoire HTBI primers and Arm-PCR of CDR3 regions. Original analysis: Across all samples, approximately 64 TRBV segments and 14 TRBJ segments were identified. One entry per CDR3 protein, called by TCRdb with MiXCR from the multiplex PCR reads. Here the V and J calls rest on TCRdb's processing, not on the authors' analysis. This sample has hundreds of thousands of distinct CDR3 sequences, with approximately 15% found just once. Germline V CDR1 and CDR2: SEHNR, FQNEAQ (reference sequence). This CDR3 has 20 amino acids. V lost 2 bases, J lost 10 bases, and 35 bases lay in between. The sample belongs to a study of regulatory T cells in long-lasting Graves disease. The study, taken as a whole, reports: Persistent Graves' patients showed less TCR diversity than newly diagnosed patients showed.

This sample's time point: newly diagnosed GD, antithyroid drugs for less than 3 months. PBMCs provided the RNA from which the TCR library was made. The same data also contributed to another study, on T cells in Graves' hyperthyroidism and ophthalmopathy. That publication notes: The primer set for the first-round RT-PCR of the TCR CDR3 was HTBI. Stable hyperthyroidism was separated from ophthalmopathy by a model based on 13 V-J features.

This specimen consisted of peripheral blood mononuclear cells (PBMCs), obtained at new diagnosis, from a patient treated with antithyroid drugs. The chain couples TRBV7-9 to TRBJ2-5; tentatively, D is TRBD2 (6 bases). This clonotype was obtained from a woman younger than 45 with Graves disease. DNA for the CDR3: TGTGCCAGCAGCTTACTGCCTTTTTCTCGCGGGGTACAAGTAAAGAAGGGCCAGTACTTC. Protein product: CASSLLPFSRGVQVKKGQYF.